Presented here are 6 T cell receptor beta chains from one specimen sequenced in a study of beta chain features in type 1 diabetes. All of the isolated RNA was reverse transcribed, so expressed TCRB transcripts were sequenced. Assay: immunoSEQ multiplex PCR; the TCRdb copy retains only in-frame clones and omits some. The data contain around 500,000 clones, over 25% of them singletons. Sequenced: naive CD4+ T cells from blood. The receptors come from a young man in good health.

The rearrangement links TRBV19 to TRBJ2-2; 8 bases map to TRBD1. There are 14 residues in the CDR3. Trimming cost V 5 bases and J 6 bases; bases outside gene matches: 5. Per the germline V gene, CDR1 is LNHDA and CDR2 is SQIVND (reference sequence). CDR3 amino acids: CASSVDRGSGELFF. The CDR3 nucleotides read TGTGCCAGTAGTGTTGACAGGGGATCCGGGGAGCTGTTTTTT.

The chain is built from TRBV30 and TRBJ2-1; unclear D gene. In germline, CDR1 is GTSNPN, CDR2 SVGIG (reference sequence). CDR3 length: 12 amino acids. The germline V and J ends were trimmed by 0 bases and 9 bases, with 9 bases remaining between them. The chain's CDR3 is CAWSVIAGEQFF. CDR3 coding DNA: TGTGCCTGGAGTGTAATAGCCGGTGAGCAGTTCTTC.

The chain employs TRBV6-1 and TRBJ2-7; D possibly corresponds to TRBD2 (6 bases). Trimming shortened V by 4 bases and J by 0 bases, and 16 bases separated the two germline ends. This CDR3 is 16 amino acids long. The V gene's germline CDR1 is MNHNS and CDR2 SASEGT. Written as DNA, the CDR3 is TGTGCCAGCAGTGGTGACTTAGCGGTCCCCTCCTACGAGCAGTACTTC. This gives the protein CASSGDLAVPSYEQYF.

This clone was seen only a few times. The CDR3 nucleotides are TGTGCCAGCAGCTTACAAACAGATACGCAGTATTTT. Protein sequence: CASSLQTDTQYF. The rearrangement links TRBV11-2 to TRBJ2-3; no firm D call. The V end lost 2 bases, the J end lost 3 bases, and 3 bases lay between the germline ends. In germline, CDR1 is SGHAT, CDR2 FQNNGV. The CDR3 runs to 12 residues.

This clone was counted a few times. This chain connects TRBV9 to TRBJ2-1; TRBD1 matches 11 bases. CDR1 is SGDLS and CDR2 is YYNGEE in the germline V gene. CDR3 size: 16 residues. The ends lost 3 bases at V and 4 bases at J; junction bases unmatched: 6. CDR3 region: CASSEMGTGGYNEQFF. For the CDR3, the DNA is TGTGCCAGCAGCGAGATGGGGACAGGGGGTTACAATGAGCAGTTCTTC.

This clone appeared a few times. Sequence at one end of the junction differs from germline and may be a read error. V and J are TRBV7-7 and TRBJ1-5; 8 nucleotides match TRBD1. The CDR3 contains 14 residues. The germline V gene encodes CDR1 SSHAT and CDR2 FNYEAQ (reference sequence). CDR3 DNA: TGTGCTAGCAGCCCTGGACAGGGACTTCAGCCCCAGCATTTT. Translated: CASSPGQGLQPQHF.